This T cell receptor (beta chain) was sequenced in a study of blood T cell repertoires in COVID-19. Background on the study: Sources were T cells, B-cell-depleted T cells, or PBMCs; the material itself was cDNA or gDNA.

Seattle participants joined during active infection and were tracked over time. CDR3 length equals 13 residues. Looked up from germline, CDR1 is SGHRS and CDR2 is YFSETQ. The ends were cut back, 0 bases at V and 10 bases at J, with 8 bases in the middle. How the authors handled the data: By means of reference gene primer amplification, nucleated cell counts were estimated. The assay was immunoSEQ multiplex PCR, and TCRdb's table has in-frame clones only and misses some. D and trimming come from the DNA, and the V and J calls and clone size come from that table. Of fewer than 700,000 clones listed, less than 90% are singletons.

The clonotype comes from a woman between 50 and 59 years old with COVID-19, enrolled during active disease. The V call is TRBV5-1, the J call TRBJ1-6, with no clear D. Material for sequencing was peripheral blood. For the CDR3, the DNA is TGCGCCAGCAGCTTGGGCGGTGGATCACCCCTCCACTTT. Protein: CASSLGGGSPLHF.